The T cell receptor beta chain under discussion was sequenced for a study of CD8 T cells in Susac syndrome. Relapsing-remitting disease, either stable or active, was present in the multiple sclerosis controls, who were treatment-naive patients. FACS was used to enrich TEMRA cells, whereas the CD8+ and CD4+ T cells were obtained by negative isolation. Random hexamers were used to reverse transcribe an amount of about 0.45 to 1 ug RNA. Amplification of the TCR beta CDR3 was carried out by immunoSEQ multiplex PCR, which spanned a total of 54 Vbeta and 13 Jbeta segments. MiXCR, run by TCRdb on the immunoSEQ multiplex PCR reads, gives a single entry per CDR3 protein. The top ten hold under 0.2% of the sample, which has 250,000 to 300,000 distinct CDR3 sequences, around 91% seen once. Trimming stripped 2 bases from V and 5 bases from J, with 13 bases between. The CDR3 contains 14 residues. Looked up from germline, CDR1 is MNHEY and CDR2 is SVGAGI.

The chain uses TRBV6-5 and TRBJ2-7; TRBD1 is a possible D gene (6 bases). Material for sequencing was CD8+ T cells from PBMCs. The source is a human donor with multiple sclerosis. The CDR3 DNA is TGTGCCAGCAGTTACGACGGGACACTAGACGAGCAGTACTTC. Translating it yields CASSYDGTLDEQYF.